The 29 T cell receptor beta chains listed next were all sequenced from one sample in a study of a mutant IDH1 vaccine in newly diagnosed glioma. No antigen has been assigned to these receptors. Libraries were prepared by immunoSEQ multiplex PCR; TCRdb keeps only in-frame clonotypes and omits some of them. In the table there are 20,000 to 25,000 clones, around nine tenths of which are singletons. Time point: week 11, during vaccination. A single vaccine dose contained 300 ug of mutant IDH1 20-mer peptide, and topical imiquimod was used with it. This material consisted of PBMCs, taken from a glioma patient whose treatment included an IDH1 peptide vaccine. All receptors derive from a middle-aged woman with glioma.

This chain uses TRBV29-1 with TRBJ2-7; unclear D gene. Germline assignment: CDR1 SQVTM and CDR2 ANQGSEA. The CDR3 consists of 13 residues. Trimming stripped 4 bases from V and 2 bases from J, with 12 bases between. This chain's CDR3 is CSVGHAPAYEQYF. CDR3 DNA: TGCAGCGTTGGACACGCTCCTGCCTACGAGCAGTACTTC.

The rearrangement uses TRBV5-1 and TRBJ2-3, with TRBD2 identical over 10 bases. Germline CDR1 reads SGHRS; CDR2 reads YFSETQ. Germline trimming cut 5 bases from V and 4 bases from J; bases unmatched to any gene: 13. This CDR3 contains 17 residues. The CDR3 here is CASRERYSGRSADTQYF. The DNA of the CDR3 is TGCGCCAGCAGGGAAAGATATAGCGGGAGGAGCGCAGATACGCAGTATTTT.

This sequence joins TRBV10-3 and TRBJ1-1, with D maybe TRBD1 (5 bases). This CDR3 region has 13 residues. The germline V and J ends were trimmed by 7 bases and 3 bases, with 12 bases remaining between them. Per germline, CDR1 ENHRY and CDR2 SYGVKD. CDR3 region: CAIKGQEDTEAFF. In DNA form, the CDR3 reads TGTGCCATCAAGGGGCAGGAGGACACTGAAGCTTTCTTT.

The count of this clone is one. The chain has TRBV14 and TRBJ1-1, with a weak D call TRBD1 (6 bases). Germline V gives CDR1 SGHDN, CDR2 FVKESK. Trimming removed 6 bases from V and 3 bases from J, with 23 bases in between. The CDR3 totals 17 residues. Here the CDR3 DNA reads TGTGCCAGCAGACCGTGGGGAGAGGCAGGGGCGGACACTGAAGCTTTCTTT. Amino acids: CASRPWGEAGADTEAFF.

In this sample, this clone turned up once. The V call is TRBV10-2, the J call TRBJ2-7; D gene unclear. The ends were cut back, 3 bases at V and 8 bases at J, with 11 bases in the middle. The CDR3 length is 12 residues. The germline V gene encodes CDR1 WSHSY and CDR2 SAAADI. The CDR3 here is CASSDQDAQQYF. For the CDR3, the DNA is TGCGCCAGCAGTGATCAGGATGCCCAGCAGTACTTC.

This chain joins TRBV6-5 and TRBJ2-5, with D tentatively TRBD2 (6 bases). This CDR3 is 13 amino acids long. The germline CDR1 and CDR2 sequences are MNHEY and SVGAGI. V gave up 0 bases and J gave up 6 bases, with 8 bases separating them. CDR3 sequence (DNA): TGTGCCAGCAGTTACTCTGGGGGGAAGACCCAGTACTTC. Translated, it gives CASSYSGGKTQYF.

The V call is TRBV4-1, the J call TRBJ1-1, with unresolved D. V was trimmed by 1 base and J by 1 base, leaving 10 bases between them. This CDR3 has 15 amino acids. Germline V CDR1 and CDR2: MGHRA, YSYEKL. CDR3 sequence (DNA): TGCGCCAGCAGCCAAGTCATAACCGAGAACACTGAAGCTTTCTTT. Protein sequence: CASSQVITENTEAFF.

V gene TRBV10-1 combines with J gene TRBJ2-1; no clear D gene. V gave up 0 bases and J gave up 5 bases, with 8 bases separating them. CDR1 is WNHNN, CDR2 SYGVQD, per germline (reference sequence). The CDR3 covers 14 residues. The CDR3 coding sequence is TGCGCCAGCAGTGAGTCTGTGGGGAACAATGAGCAGTTCTTC. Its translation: CASSESVGNNEQFF.

The CDR3 DNA is TGTGCCAGCAGTTTGTGGGTCACTAGAAGCACAGATACGCAGTATTTT. It encodes CASSLWVTRSTDTQYF. V gene TRBV6-5 combines with J gene TRBJ2-3, with a possible D match to TRBD2 (5 bases). This CDR3 is 16 amino acids long. CDR1 and CDR2 (germline): MNHEY, SVGAGI. Trimming cost V 4 bases and J 0 bases, with 14 bases left between them.

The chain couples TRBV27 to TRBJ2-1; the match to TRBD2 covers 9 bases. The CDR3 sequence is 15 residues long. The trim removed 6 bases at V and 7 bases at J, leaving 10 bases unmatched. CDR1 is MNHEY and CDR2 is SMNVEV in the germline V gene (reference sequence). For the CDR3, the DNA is TGTGCCAGCAGACAGAGGCCTAGCGGGGTAAATGAGCAGTTCTTC. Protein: CASRQRPSGVNEQFF.

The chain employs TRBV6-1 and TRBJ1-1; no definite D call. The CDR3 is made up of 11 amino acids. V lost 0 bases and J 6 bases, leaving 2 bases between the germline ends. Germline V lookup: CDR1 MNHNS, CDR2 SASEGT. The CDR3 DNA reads TGTGCCAGCAGTGAAGCACCTGAAGCTTTCTTT. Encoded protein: CASSEAPEAFF.

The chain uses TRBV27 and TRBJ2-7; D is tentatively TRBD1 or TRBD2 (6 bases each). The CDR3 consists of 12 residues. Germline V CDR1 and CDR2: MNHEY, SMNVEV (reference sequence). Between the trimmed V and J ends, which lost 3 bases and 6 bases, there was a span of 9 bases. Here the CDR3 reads CASSFGGREQYF. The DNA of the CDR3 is TGTGCCAGCAGTTTTGGGGGGCGCGAGCAGTACTTC.

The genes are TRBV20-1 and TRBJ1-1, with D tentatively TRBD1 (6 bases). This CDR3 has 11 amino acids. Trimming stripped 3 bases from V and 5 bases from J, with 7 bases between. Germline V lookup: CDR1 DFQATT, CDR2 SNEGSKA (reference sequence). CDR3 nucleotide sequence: TGCAGTGCTAGGCAGGGGACTGAAGCTTTCTTT. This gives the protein CSARQGTEAFF.

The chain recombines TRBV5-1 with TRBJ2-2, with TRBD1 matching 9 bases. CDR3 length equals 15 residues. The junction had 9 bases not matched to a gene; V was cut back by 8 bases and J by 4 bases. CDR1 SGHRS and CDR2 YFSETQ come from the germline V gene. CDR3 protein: CASQKTGGSTGELFF. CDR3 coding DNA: TGCGCCAGTCAAAAGACAGGGGGTAGCACCGGGGAGCTGTTTTTT.

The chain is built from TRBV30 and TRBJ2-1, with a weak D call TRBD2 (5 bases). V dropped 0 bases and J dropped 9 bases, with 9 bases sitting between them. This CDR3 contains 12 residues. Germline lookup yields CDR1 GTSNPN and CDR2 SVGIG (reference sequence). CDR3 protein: CAWSVVGGEQFF. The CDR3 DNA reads TGTGCCTGGAGTGTCGTCGGAGGTGAGCAGTTCTTC.

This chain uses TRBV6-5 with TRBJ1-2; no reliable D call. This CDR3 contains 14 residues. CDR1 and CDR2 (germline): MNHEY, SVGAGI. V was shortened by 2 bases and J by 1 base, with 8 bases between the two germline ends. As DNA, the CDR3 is TGTGCCAGCAGTTACGGCAGGCTTAACTATGGCTACACCTTC. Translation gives CASSYGRLNYGYTF.

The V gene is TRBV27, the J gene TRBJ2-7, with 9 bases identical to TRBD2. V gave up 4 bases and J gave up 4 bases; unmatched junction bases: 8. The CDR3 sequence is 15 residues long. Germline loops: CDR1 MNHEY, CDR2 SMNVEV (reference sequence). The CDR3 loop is CASSSQPAGGYEQYF. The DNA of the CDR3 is TGTGCCAGCAGTTCCCAGCCAGCGGGGGGATACGAGCAGTACTTC.

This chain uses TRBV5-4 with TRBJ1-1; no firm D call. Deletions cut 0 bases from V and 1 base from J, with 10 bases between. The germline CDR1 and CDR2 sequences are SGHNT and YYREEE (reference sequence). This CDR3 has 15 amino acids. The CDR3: CASSLAVGSNTEAFF. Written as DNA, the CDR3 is TGTGCCAGCAGCTTGGCGGTGGGATCGAACACTGAAGCTTTCTTT. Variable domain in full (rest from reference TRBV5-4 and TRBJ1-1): ETGVTQSPTHLIKTRGQQVTLRCSSQSGHNTVSWYQQALGQGPQFIFQYYREEENGRGNFPPRFSGLQFPNYSSELNVNALELDDSALYLCASSLAVGSNTEAFFGQGTRLTVV.

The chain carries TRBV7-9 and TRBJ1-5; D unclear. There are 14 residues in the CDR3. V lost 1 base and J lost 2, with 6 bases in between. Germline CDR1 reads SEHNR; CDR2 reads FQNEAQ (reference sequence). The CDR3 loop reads CASSLDSRNQPQHF. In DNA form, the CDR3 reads TGTGCCAGCAGCTTAGACAGCCGCAATCAGCCCCAGCATTTT.

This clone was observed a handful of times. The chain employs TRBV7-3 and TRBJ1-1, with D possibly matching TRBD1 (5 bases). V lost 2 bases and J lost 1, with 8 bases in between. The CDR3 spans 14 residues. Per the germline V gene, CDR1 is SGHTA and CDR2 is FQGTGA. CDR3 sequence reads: CASSLGGQNTEAFF. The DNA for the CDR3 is TGTGCCAGCAGCTTAGGCGGACAGAACACTGAAGCTTTCTTT.

CDR3 loop: CAWSEQGDQPQHF. Written as DNA, the CDR3 is TGTGCCTGGAGCGAACAGGGGGATCAGCCCCAGCATTTT. J is TRBJ1-5 and V is TRBV30; 8 bases are shared with TRBD1. This CDR3 region has 13 residues. After removal of 3 bases from V and 5 bases from J, the junction contained 3 bases not matched to a gene. Germline V gives CDR1 GTSNPN, CDR2 SVGIG (reference sequence).

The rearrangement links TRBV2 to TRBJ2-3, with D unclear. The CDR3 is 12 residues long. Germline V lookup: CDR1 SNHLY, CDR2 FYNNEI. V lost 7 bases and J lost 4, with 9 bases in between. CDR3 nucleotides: TGTGCCAGCAAAGGTCAGGCAGATACGCAGTATTTT. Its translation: CASKGQADTQYF.

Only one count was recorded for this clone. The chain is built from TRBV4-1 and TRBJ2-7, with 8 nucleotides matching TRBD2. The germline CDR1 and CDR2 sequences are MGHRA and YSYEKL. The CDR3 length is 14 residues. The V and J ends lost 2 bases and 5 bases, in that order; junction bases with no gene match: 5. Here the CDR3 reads CASSQLLAGNEQYF. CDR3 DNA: TGCGCCAGCAGCCAACTGCTAGCGGGCAACGAGCAGTACTTC.

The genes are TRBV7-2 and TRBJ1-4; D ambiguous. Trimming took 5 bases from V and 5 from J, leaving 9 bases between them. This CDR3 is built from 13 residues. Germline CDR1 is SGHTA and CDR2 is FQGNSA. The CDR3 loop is CASSGGRNEKLFF. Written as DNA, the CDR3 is TGTGCCAGCAGCGGCGGGAGAAATGAAAAACTGTTTTTT.

The CDR3 here is CASSRGDRPDTEAFF. The CDR3 DNA follows: TGCGCCAGCAGCCGAGGGGACAGGCCGGACACTGAAGCTTTCTTT. The chain carries TRBV4-1 and TRBJ1-1; 8 bases are a match to TRBD1. Germline CDR1 and CDR2: MGHRA and YSYEKL. J was trimmed by 3 bases and V by 4 bases; bases with no gene match: 7. CDR3 size: 15 residues.

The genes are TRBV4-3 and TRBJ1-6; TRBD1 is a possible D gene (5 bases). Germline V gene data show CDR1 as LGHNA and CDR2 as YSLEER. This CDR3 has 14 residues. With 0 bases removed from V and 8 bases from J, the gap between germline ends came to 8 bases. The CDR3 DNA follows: TGCGCCAGCAGCCAAGATTGGGGGTATTCACCCCTCCACTTT. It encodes CASSQDWGYSPLHF.

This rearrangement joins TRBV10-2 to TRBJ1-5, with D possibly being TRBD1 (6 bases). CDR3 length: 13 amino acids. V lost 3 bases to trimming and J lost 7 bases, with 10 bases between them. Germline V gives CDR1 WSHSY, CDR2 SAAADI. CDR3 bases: TGCGCCAGCAGTGAACAGGGTAGCCAGCCCCAGCATTTT. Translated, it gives CASSEQGSQPQHF.

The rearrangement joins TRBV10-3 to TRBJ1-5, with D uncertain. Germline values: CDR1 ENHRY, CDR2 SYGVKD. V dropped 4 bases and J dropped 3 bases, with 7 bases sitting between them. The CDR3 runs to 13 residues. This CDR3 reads CAISGSNNQPQHF. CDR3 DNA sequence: TGTGCCATCAGTGGCAGCAACAATCAGCCCCAGCATTTT.

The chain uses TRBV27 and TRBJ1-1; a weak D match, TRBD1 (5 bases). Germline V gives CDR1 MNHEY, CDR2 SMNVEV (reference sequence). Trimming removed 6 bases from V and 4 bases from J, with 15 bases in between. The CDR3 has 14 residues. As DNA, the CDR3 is TGTGCCAGCAGGATCCGAAGGGGAGGCACTGAAGCTTTCTTT. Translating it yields CASRIRRGGTEAFF.